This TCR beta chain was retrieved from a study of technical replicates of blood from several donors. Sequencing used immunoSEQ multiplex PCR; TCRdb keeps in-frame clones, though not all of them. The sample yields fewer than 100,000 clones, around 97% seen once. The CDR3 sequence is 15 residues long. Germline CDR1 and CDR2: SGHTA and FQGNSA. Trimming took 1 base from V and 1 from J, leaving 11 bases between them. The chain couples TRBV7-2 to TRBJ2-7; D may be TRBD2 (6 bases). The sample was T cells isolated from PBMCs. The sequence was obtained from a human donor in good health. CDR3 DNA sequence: TGTGCCAGCAGCTTAGGACTAGGAGCGTCCTACGAGCAGTACTTC. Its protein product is CASSLGLGASYEQYF. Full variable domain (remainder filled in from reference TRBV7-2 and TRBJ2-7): GAGVSQSPSNKVTEKGKDVELRCDPISGHTALYWYRQSLGQGLEFLIYFQGNSAPDKSGLPSDRFSAERTGGSVSTLTIQRTQQEDSAVYLCASSLGLGASYEQYFGPGTRLTVT.